A selection of T cell receptor beta chains follows, all from one sample in a study of shared clonotypes between healthy human individuals. Produced via immunoSEQ multiplex PCR; TCRdb's table is partial and in-frame only. The data show some 2,500,000 clones, roughly 93% seen once. The sequencing input was naive CD4+ T cells from PBMCs. The source is a man aged 18 to 30 in good health. Some clones in this sample may be carry-over from other donors' samples. CDR3s leave out the opening cysteine and the closing phenylalanine or tryptophan.

v_call,j_call,cdr3_aa
TRBV4-2,TRBJ1-4,ASSHDRGGSEKLF
TRBV30,TRBJ1-5,AWRDRGNQPQH
TRBV7-2,TRBJ1-1,ASTNGGVVTEAF
TRBV27,TRBJ2-7,ASSLRPFSYEQY
TRBV28,TRBJ2-1,ASITPSSYNEQF
TRBV2,TRBJ1-5,ASSGQGDQPQH
TRBV10-1,TRBJ1-2,ASSRRDTRRDYGYT
TRBV9,TRBJ1-3,ASSVGTLWNTIY
TRBV4-1,TRBJ1-1,ASSRTFIRRNTEAF
TRBV6-5,TRBJ2-7,ASTVTRGTYEQY
TRBV18,TRBJ2-1,ASSPLSRIVVNEQF
TRBV5-4,TRBJ1-1,ASSLEGNTEAF
TRBV5-1,TRBJ2-3,ASSIGTSGSLDTQY
TRBV29-1,TRBJ2-1,SVPWTGGYNEQF
TRBV19,TRBJ1-1,ASSRVFQGYTEAF